Each of the 31 T cell receptor beta chains below was sequenced from the same sample in a study of blood T cell repertoires in COVID-19. Sequencing was performed with immunoSEQ multiplex PCR; in TCRdb, only in-frame clones are kept and a portion is missing. Among fewer than 250,000 clones, under 90% were seen once, and the ten largest hold 8.9%. Sequencing was performed on PBMCs or T cells enriched from blood (not recorded which). Receptors originate from a woman between 50 and 59 years old with acute COVID-19.

This clone occurred once. The genes are TRBV6-2 or TRBV6-3 and TRBJ2-3; D remains unclear. CDR1 is MNHEY and CDR2 is SVGEGT in the germline V gene. Trimming removed 5 bases from V and 7 bases from J, with 13 bases in between. The length of the CDR3 is 13 residues. Written as DNA, the CDR3 is TGTGCCAGCAGTCAACAGAGTACAAATACGCAGTATTTT. Translating gives CASSQQSTNTQYF.

By share, this clone ranks as medium-sized (0.01 to 0.1%). This chain joins TRBV6-5 and TRBJ2-5, with a possible D match to TRBD1 (6 bases). Germline V lookup: CDR1 MNHEY, CDR2 SVGAGI. Deletions cut 0 bases from V and 1 base from J, with 6 bases between. This CDR3 spans 14 amino acids. CDR3 nucleotides: TGTGCCAGCAGTTACTCGGACAGCCAAGAGACCCAGTACTTC. It specifies CASSYSDSQETQYF.

The V call is TRBV11-3, the J call TRBJ2-5, with 12 bases identical to TRBD2. Germline V CDR1 and CDR2: SGHNT, YENEEA. This CDR3 contains 15 residues. Losses at the gene ends were 6 bases for V and 0 bases for J; bases not matched to a gene: 2. CDR3 sequence (DNA): TGTGCCAGCAGAACTAGCGGGGGGTACCAAGAGACCCAGTACTTC. Its translation: CASRTSGGYQETQYF.

This chain joins TRBV7-8 and TRBJ1-2; a possible D gene is TRBD1 (5 bases). The germline CDR1 and CDR2 sequences are SGHVS and FQNEAQ. CDR3 size: 13 residues. Trimming left V 2 bases short and J 3 bases short, with 7 bases between. CDR3 region: CASSLIQDYGYTF. CDR3 coding DNA: TGTGCCAGCAGCTTAATACAGGACTATGGCTACACCTTC.

Only one count was recorded for this clone. The V call is TRBV18, the J call TRBJ2-1; 7 positions match TRBD1. Germline CDR1 and CDR2: KGHSH and LQKENI. The J segment lost 8 bases and the V segment lost 4 bases, leaving 8 bases of the junction unmatched. The CDR3 has 14 amino acids. The CDR3 loop is CASSRRDSRDEQFF. The CDR3 region has the DNA TGTGCCAGCTCACGCCGGGACAGCCGGGATGAGCAGTTCTTC.

The V call is TRBV28, the J call TRBJ2-5; 7 bases fit TRBD2. The CDR3 totals 15 residues. Trimming took 5 bases from V and 7 from J; bases not matched to a gene: 13. Germline values: CDR1 MDHEN, CDR2 SYDVKM. CDR3 region: CASSPQGRGVWTQYF. Written as DNA, the CDR3 is TGTGCCAGCAGTCCCCAGGGCCGGGGGGTATGGACCCAGTACTTC.

This sequence joins TRBV19 and TRBJ2-7; D not certain. Trimming took off 3 bases at V and 3 bases at J, with 9 bases between the two ends. Per the germline V gene, CDR1 is LNHDA and CDR2 is SQIVND (reference sequence). The CDR3 consists of 13 residues. CDR3 region: CASSMTLSYEQYF. DNA for the CDR3: TGTGCCAGTAGTATGACACTTAGCTACGAGCAGTACTTC.

This chain uses TRBV29-1 with TRBJ2-3, with TRBD2 identical over 8 bases. Germline V CDR1 and CDR2: SQVTM, ANQGSEA. The CDR3 consists of 15 residues. Trimming removed 1 base from V and 0 bases from J; junction bases left unmatched: 3. DNA of the CDR3: TGCAGCGTTGAAGTAGCTAGCGGGAGCACAGATACGCAGTATTTT. It specifies CSVEVASGSTDTQYF.

V usage is TRBV28 and J usage is TRBJ1-1; D gene uncertain. Looked up from germline, CDR1 is MDHEN and CDR2 is SYDVKM. The V and J ends lost 1 base and 8 bases respectively, with 17 bases between them. This CDR3 comprises 15 residues. The CDR3 spells CASSLYRVVSREAFF. As DNA, the CDR3 is TGTGCCAGCAGTTTATACCGCGTAGTGAGTCGGGAAGCTTTCTTT.

The chain has TRBV6-2 or TRBV6-3 and TRBJ2-7; D not resolved. This CDR3 contains 14 residues. The V gene's germline CDR1 is MNHEY and CDR2 SVGEGT. V lost 5 bases and J 0 bases, leaving 11 bases between the germline ends. As DNA, the CDR3 is TGTGCCAGCAGTCCCCCGACAAACTCCTACGAGCAGTACTTC. It translates to CASSPPTNSYEQYF.

This clone appeared a single time. The V gene is TRBV2, the J gene TRBJ1-1; TRBD1 aligns across 7 bases. V dropped 9 bases and J dropped 0; count of bases not matched to a gene: 4. Germline CDR1 reads SNHLY; CDR2 reads FYNNEI. The CDR3 is made up of 13 amino acids. In nucleotides, the CDR3 is TGTGCCAGAGACAGGGAAATGAACACTGAAGCTTTCTTT. Translating gives CARDREMNTEAFF.

V gene TRBV28 combines with J gene TRBJ1-2; TRBD1 aligns across 10 bases. V lost 6 bases to trimming and J lost 4 bases; unmatched junction nucleotides: 8. CDR3 length equals 15 residues. CDR1 is MDHEN, CDR2 SYDVKM, per germline. CDR3 amino acids: CASRPTGQGGYGYTF. CDR3 coding DNA: TGTGCCAGCAGGCCGACCGGACAGGGGGGCTATGGCTACACCTTC.

The V gene is TRBV6-1, the J gene TRBJ1-1, with 7 bases fitting TRBD1. From germline, CDR1 is MNHNS and CDR2 SASEGT. V was pared by 3 bases and J by 4 bases, with 8 bases of the junction left unmatched. The CDR3 runs to 15 residues. Here the CDR3 reads CASSDQGVRGTEAFF. The CDR3 bases are TGTGCCAGCAGTGACCAGGGGGTTCGCGGCACTGAAGCTTTCTTT.

This chain connects TRBV15 to TRBJ2-3; D is possibly TRBD1 (6 bases). V lost 6 bases, J lost 7 bases, and 14 bases lay in between. Germline V gene data show CDR1 as LNHNV and CDR2 as YYDKDF (reference sequence). The CDR3 has 13 amino acids. The CDR3 spells CATRPGQSHTQYF. The CDR3 nucleotides are TGTGCCACCAGGCCGGGACAATCCCATACGCAGTATTTT. The variable domain in full, with the rest retrieved from reference TRBV15 and TRBJ2-3, is DAMVIQNPRYQVTQFGKPVTLSCSQTLNHNVMYWYQQKSSQAPKLLFHYYDKDFNNEADTPDNFQSRRPNTSFCFLDIRSPGLGDTAMYLCATRPGQSHTQYFGPGTRLTVL.

The chain employs TRBV14 and TRBJ2-1, with 9 bases matching TRBD2. CDR1 and CDR2 from the germline V gene are SGHDN and FVKESK. The length of the CDR3 is 14 residues. J was trimmed by 8 bases and V by 2 bases; bases with no gene match: 4. In DNA form, the CDR3 reads TGTGCCAGCAGCCAACGCCTAGCGGGACATGAGCAGTTCTTC. Its translation: CASSQRLAGHEQFF. Variable domain in full (rest from reference TRBV14 and TRBJ2-1): EAGVTQFPSHSVIEKGQTVTLRCDPISGHDNLYWYRRVMGKEIKFLLHFVKESKQDESGMPNNRFLAERTGGTYSTLKVQPAELEDSGVYFCASSQRLAGHEQFFGPGTRLTVL.

V usage is TRBV7-6 and J usage is TRBJ1-3, with 10 positions matching TRBD1. In germline, CDR1 is SGHVS, CDR2 FNYEAQ. V shed 4 bases and J 0 bases; nucleotides not matched to a gene: 12. The length of the CDR3 is 19 residues. DNA of the CDR3: TGTGCCAGCAGCTACGGACCCCCCGGGACAGGGGCCTCTGGAAACACCATATATTTT. It is translated as CASSYGPPGTGASGNTIYF.

The chain has TRBV27 and TRBJ2-7; 7 nucleotides line up with TRBD2. This CDR3 contains 16 residues. Germline V gene lookup returns CDR1 MNHEY and CDR2 SMNVEV (reference sequence). Unmatched junction bases numbered 11, after V lost 3 bases and J lost 3 bases. The chain's CDR3 is CASSLGGKAANYEQYF. The DNA of the CDR3 is TGTGCCAGCAGTTTGGGAGGGAAAGCGGCTAACTACGAGCAGTACTTC.

Worth noting for this clone: This sample also contains other DNA sequences that code for the same CDR3. The chain links TRBV5-1 to TRBJ2-3; TRBD1 agrees at 9 bases. Trimming cost V 2 bases and J 1 base; bases outside gene matches: 5. The CDR3 is 16 residues long. Germline values: CDR1 SGHRS, CDR2 YFSETQ. DNA of the CDR3: TGCGCCAGCAGCTTACAGGGGGCAGGTGGCACAGATACGCAGTATTTT. Protein: CASSLQGAGGTDTQYF.

The chain combines TRBV28 with TRBJ1-2, with a weak D call TRBD1 (6 bases). V gave up 6 bases and J gave up 7 bases, with 15 bases separating them. The CDR3 runs to 13 residues. Germline assignment: CDR1 MDHEN and CDR2 SYDVKM. The DNA of the CDR3 is TGTGCCAGCAGGGCAGGGGAAGTTGGTGGCTACACCTTC. Translation: CASRAGEVGGYTF.

The chain carries TRBV5-1 and TRBJ1-1; TRBD1 matches 7 bases. CDR3 length: 14 residues. Trimming at V came to 4 bases and at J to 2 bases, leaving 5 bases not matched to a gene. Germline V gene lookup returns CDR1 SGHRS and CDR2 YFSETQ. CDR3 in DNA: TGCGCCAGCAGCCGGGACAGTTTTAACACTGAAGCTTTCTTT. Residues: CASSRDSFNTEAFF.

The chain employs TRBV4-2 and TRBJ2-1; TRBD2 aligns across 15 bases. The CDR3 spans 18 residues. Per germline, CDR1 LGHNA and CDR2 YNFKEQ. The V segment lost 0 bases and the J segment 3 bases; nucleotides outside the gene matches: 3. The CDR3 sequence: CASSQEGLAGGHYNEQFF. CDR3 nucleotide sequence: TGTGCCAGCAGCCAAGAGGGACTAGCGGGAGGACACTACAATGAGCAGTTCTTC.

The chain joins TRBV19 to TRBJ1-5, with TRBD1 matching over 8 bases. Germline V gene lookup returns CDR1 LNHDA and CDR2 SQIVND (reference sequence). The J segment lost 2 bases and the V segment lost 6 bases, leaving 3 bases of the junction unmatched. The CDR3 runs 14 residues. This chain's CDR3 is CASSGTGRNQPQHF. DNA for the CDR3: TGTGCCAGTAGCGGGACAGGTCGCAATCAGCCCCAGCATTTT.

The chain carries TRBV4-1 and TRBJ1-5, with no clear D. The CDR3 length is 14 residues. V was shortened by 0 bases and J by 4 bases, with 7 bases between the two germline ends. Germline values: CDR1 MGHRA, CDR2 YSYEKL. DNA of the CDR3: TGCGCCAGCAGCCAAGATAACGGGAATCAGCCCCAGCATTTT. Translation: CASSQDNGNQPQHF.

This chain joins TRBV3-1 (or the pseudogene TRBV3-2) and TRBJ2-5; TRBD2 aligns across 10 bases. The ends lost 5 bases at V and 5 bases at J; junction bases unmatched: 5. Per the germline V gene, CDR1 is LGHDT and CDR2 is YNNKEL (reference sequence). The CDR3 totals 14 residues. The CDR3 DNA is TGTGCCAGCAGCAATGGACTAGCGGACGAGACCCAGTACTTC. Translating gives CASSNGLADETQYF.

The rearrangement uses TRBV7-2 and TRBJ1-5; D remains unclear. Trimming cost V 1 base and J 7 bases, with 8 bases left between them. CDR1 SGHTA and CDR2 FQGNSA come from the germline V gene. This CDR3 has 13 residues. CDR3 amino acids: CASSLVPTQPQHF. The CDR3 coding sequence is TGTGCCAGCAGCTTAGTTCCTACGCAGCCCCAGCATTTT.

The chain uses TRBV18 and TRBJ1-3; 7 bases line up with TRBD1. In germline, CDR1 is KGHSH, CDR2 LQKENI. The CDR3 contains 16 residues. V was pared by 0 bases and J by 1 base, with 3 bases of the junction left unmatched. The CDR3 bases are TGTGCCAGCTCACCACCGTTACAGGGGTCTGGAAACACCATATATTTT. It codes for CASSPPLQGSGNTIYF. The full variable domain, in which reference TRBV18 and TRBJ1-3 provide the parts outside the CDR3, is NAGVMQNPRHLVRRRGQEARLRCSPMKGHSHVYWYRQLPEEGLKFMVYLQKENIIDESGMPKERFSAEFPKEGPSILRIQQVVRGDSAAYFCASSPPLQGSGNTIYFGEGSWLTVV.

Turning to this clone: This is likely a read error, given that the CDR3 carries no conserved phenylalanine or tryptophan at its end. The limits of the CDR3 on the DNA are not certain, so only TCRdb's listed CDR3 is given. V is TRBV27 and J is TRBJ1-2; the D call in the table, TRBD1, was not verified against the DNA. CDR1 MNHEY and CDR2 SMNVEV come from the germline V gene (reference sequence). The CDR3 is 12 amino acids in total, end residues counted. The CDR3 sequence: CASSFKQGAGSV.

This clone was seen a single time. The chain employs TRBV20-1 and TRBJ1-2; D perhaps matches TRBD1 (5 bases). Trimming took 3 bases from V and 6 from J, leaving 17 bases between them. CDR1 is DFQATT, CDR2 SNEGSKA, per germline (reference sequence). CDR3 length: 14 amino acids. The CDR3 reads CSASPPGRVHGYTF. Written as DNA, the CDR3 is TGCAGTGCTAGTCCGCCAGGGAGGGTCCATGGCTACACCTTC.

The chain couples TRBV6-2 or TRBV6-3 to TRBJ1-1; D is ambiguous. Trimming left V 0 bases short and J 0 bases short, with 14 bases between. Germline lookup yields CDR1 MNHEY and CDR2 SVGEGT. The CDR3 runs to 17 residues. CDR3 in amino acids: CASSYSMAGHMNTEAFF. CDR3 DNA sequence: TGTGCCAGCAGTTACTCGATGGCAGGCCACATGAACACTGAAGCTTTCTTT.

The genes are TRBV3-1 (or the pseudogene TRBV3-2) and TRBJ2-1, with 9 nucleotides matching TRBD1. The CDR3 length is 11 residues. The V gene's germline CDR1 is LGHDT and CDR2 YNNKEL (reference sequence). The junction had 1 base not matched to a gene; V was cut back by 4 bases and J by 12 bases. CDR3 loop: CASSPGQGQFF. DNA for the CDR3: TGTGCCAGCAGCCCGGGACAGGGGCAGTTCTTC.

CDR3 sequence: CAGRRTAGANVLTF. CDR3 coding DNA: TGTGCAGGCCGGCGGACTGCGGGGGCCAACGTCCTGACTTTC. The chain recombines TRBV7-2 with TRBJ2-6; tentatively, D is TRBD2 (5 bases). This CDR3 has 14 amino acids. Germline CDR1 and CDR2: SGHTA and FQGNSA.